One and the same sample provided the 14 T cell receptor beta chains below, sequenced in a study of T cell responses to AZD1222 COVID-19 vaccine. Sequencing was performed with immunoSEQ multiplex PCR; in TCRdb, only in-frame clones are kept and a portion is missing. The data show 95,000 to 100,000 clones, about 89% seen once. The sample consisted of peripheral blood, taken 28 days after the second AZD1222 dose. All receptors come from an adult who received the AZD1222 COVID-19 vaccine.

The chain carries TRBV6-4 and TRBJ1-1; D gene ambiguous. The CDR3 spans 13 residues. The V end lost 6 bases, the J end lost 0 bases, and 8 bases lay between the germline ends. Germline loops: CDR1 MRHNA, CDR2 SNTAGT. In nucleotides, the CDR3 is TGTGCCAGCAGGGAGGGATTGAACACTGAAGCTTTCTTT. This codes for CASREGLNTEAFF.

V gene TRBV29-1 combines with J gene TRBJ1-4; D is unresolved. Trimming took off 4 bases at V and 8 bases at J, with 14 bases between the two ends. There are 13 residues in the CDR3. The germline gives CDR1 SQVTM, CDR2 ANQGSEA. The CDR3 nucleotides read TGCAGCGTTGGTTGGAGGGTAGGAGAAAAACTGTTTTTT. Protein: CSVGWRVGEKLFF.

This clone was seen a few times. J is TRBJ2-3 and V is TRBV10-3; tentatively, D is TRBD1 (5 bases). V shed 6 bases and J shed 6 bases, with 13 bases lying between them. Germline V lookup: CDR1 ENHRY, CDR2 SYGVKD. The CDR3 runs to 13 residues. The CDR3 region has the DNA TGTGCCATCAGCCCACAGGCAACGGATACGCAGTATTTT. It codes for CAISPQATDTQYF.

The J gene is TRBJ2-7, the V gene TRBV28; the D gene could be TRBD1 or TRBD2 (5 bases each). The CDR3 runs to 12 residues. V lost 11 bases to trimming and J lost 7 bases, with 18 bases between them. Germline CDR1 reads MDHEN; CDR2 reads SYDVKM. In DNA, the CDR3 is TGTGCCGGGGGAGACAGATCTCGGGAGCAGTACTTC. The encoded protein is CAGGDRSREQYF.

The chain uses TRBV4-1 and TRBJ1-2; D ambiguous. CDR1 and CDR2 from the germline V gene are MGHRA and YSYEKL. The CDR3 spans 15 residues. V lost 1 base and J lost 8, with 17 bases in between. The CDR3 loop reads CASSQGTEVLRGYTF. The CDR3 nucleotides are TGCGCCAGCAGCCAAGGAACAGAGGTTCTTCGGGGCTACACCTTC.

The chain joins TRBV24-1 to TRBJ1-4; TRBD1 agrees at 9 bases. The CDR3 is 17 amino acids. Trimming at V came to 1 base and at J to 8 bases, leaving 10 bases not matched to a gene. Germline CDR1 and CDR2: KGHDR and SFDVKD. For the CDR3, the DNA is TGTGCCACCAGTGATTTTTCCTCCGGGACAGGGAAGGAAAAACTGTTTTTT. Its protein product is CATSDFSSGTGKEKLFF.

The chain couples TRBV30 to TRBJ1-4, with TRBD1 matching 10 bases. Germline CDR1 GTSNPN, CDR2 SVGIG (reference sequence). The CDR3 has 17 amino acids. Trimming at V came to 3 bases and at J to 7 bases, leaving 14 bases not matched to a gene. CDR3 coding DNA: TGTGCCTGGAGACCACTGGGACAGGGGAAGCGGGGTGAAAAACTGTTTTTT. Its protein product is CAWRPLGQGKRGEKLFF.

Only a few counts were recorded for this clone. The gene calls are TRBV7-9 and TRBJ1-2; D remains unclear. Germline V CDR1 and CDR2: SEHNR, FQNEAQ (reference sequence). V shed 5 bases and J shed 6 bases, with 10 bases lying between them. The CDR3 is made up of 12 amino acids. Here the CDR3 reads CASSRRLDGYTF. The CDR3 nucleotides are TGTGCCAGCAGCCGGCGGCTCGATGGCTACACCTTC.

The V gene is TRBV27, the J gene TRBJ1-1; D unclear. The CDR3 is 14 amino acids. The germline V and J ends were trimmed by 3 bases and 1 base, with 9 bases remaining between them. The V gene's germline CDR1 is MNHEY and CDR2 SMNVEV (reference sequence). CDR3 amino acids: CASSLDGWNTEAFF. Written as DNA, the CDR3 is TGTGCCAGCAGTTTGGACGGATGGAACACTGAAGCTTTCTTT.

The chain uses TRBV7-2 and TRBJ1-4; D is uncertain. CDR1 and CDR2 from the germline V gene are SGHTA and FQGNSA. Trimming stripped 1 base from V and 7 bases from J, with 16 bases between. This CDR3 has 16 residues. As DNA, the CDR3 is TGTGCCAGCAGCTTAGTGTCAGGTGGTATAGGTGAAAAACTGTTTTTT. Encoded protein: CASSLVSGGIGEKLFF.

This chain links TRBV30 with TRBJ1-1, with D perhaps TRBD1 (5 bases). This CDR3 is 13 amino acids long. Looked up from germline, CDR1 is GTSNPN and CDR2 is SVGIG (reference sequence). The V end lost 0 bases, the J end lost 0 bases, and 5 bases lay between the germline ends. The CDR3: CAWSVTVNTEAFF. Written as DNA, the CDR3 is TGTGCCTGGAGTGTGACAGTGAACACTGAAGCTTTCTTT. The complete variable domain, with remaining parts taken from reference TRBV30 and TRBJ1-1, reads SQTIHQWPATLVQPVGSPLSLECTVEGTSNPNLYWYRQAAGRGLQLLFYSVGIGQISSEVPQNLSASRPQDRQFILSSKKLLLSDSGFYLCAWSVTVNTEAFFGQGTRLTVV.

The chain recombines TRBV10-1 with TRBJ2-1, with TRBD2 matching over 13 bases. CDR3 size: 16 residues. Germline-derived CDR1 and CDR2 are WNHNN and SYGVQD (reference sequence). J gave up 8 bases and V 8 bases, and 12 bases lay outside the gene matches. Here the CDR3 reads CASRGLGTSGNYEQFF. The CDR3 coding sequence is TGCGCCAGCCGAGGCCTGGGGACTAGCGGGAACTATGAGCAGTTCTTC.

V is TRBV7-8 and J is TRBJ1-1; 7 nucleotides align to TRBD1. The CDR3 loop spans 13 amino acids. With 5 bases clipped from V and 2 bases from J, the junction kept 2 bases outside the gene matches. Germline V gene lookup returns CDR1 SGHVS and CDR2 FQNEAQ. The DNA for the CDR3 is TGTGCCAGCAGCCGACAGGGAAACACTGAAGCTTTCTTT. It specifies CASSRQGNTEAFF.

The chain links TRBV4-3 to TRBJ2-1; D possibly corresponds to TRBD2 (6 bases). Germline CDR1 is LGHNA and CDR2 is YSLEER. V lost 0 bases and J lost 7, with 16 bases in between. The CDR3 covers 16 residues. The CDR3 DNA reads as TGCGCCAGCAGCCAAGAAGGGCTAGCGCCTATTAATGAGCAGTTCTTC. Its translation: CASSQEGLAPINEQFF.